One sample yielded the 26 T cell receptor beta chains listed below, sequenced in a study of cytomegalovirus exposure and HLA in healthy donors. This PCR relied on a set of 60 Vbeta primers and 13 Jbeta primers. Sequencing used immunoSEQ multiplex PCR; TCRdb keeps in-frame clones, though not all of them. This sample has approximately 180,000 clones, with around 81% found just once. What was sequenced was PBMCs. The receptors stem from a man between 18 and 29 years old in good health and CMV-seronegative.

This chain uses TRBV18 with TRBJ2-7; 7 bases are a match to TRBD2. The germline V gene has CDR1 KGHSH and CDR2 LQKENI. With V trimmed by 6 bases and J by 0 bases, 8 bases remained unmatched. The CDR3 contains 15 residues. In nucleotides, the CDR3 is TGTGCCAGCTCCCCCTCAGCGGGAAGCTCCTACGAGCAGTACTTC. Residues: CASSPSAGSSYEQYF.

This clone was picked up a small number of times. This sequence joins TRBV13 and TRBJ1-1; TRBD1 aligns across 8 bases. The CDR3 has 14 residues. The ends lost 2 bases at V and 7 bases at J; junction bases unmatched: 6. Germline-derived CDR1 and CDR2 are PRHDT and FYEKMQ (reference sequence). Here the CDR3 reads CASSLRGQVIEAFF. CDR3 nucleotide sequence: TGTGCCAGCAGCTTAAGGGGACAGGTTATTGAAGCTTTCTTT.

The chain is built from TRBV5-6 and TRBJ2-7, with TRBD1 matching 7 bases. V lost 0 bases and J lost 2; bases outside the gene matches: 2. The germline V gene encodes CDR1 SGHDT and CDR2 YYEEEE. The CDR3 runs to 14 residues. CDR3 loop: CASSLGQGAYEQYF. As DNA, the CDR3 is TGTGCCAGCAGCTTGGGTCAGGGGGCCTACGAGCAGTACTTC.

This clone was detected only once. One end of the junction is discordant with germline, which a read error may explain. The chain has TRBV19 and TRBJ2-3, with D tentatively TRBD2 (6 bases). The CDR3 spans 15 residues. CDR1 LNHDA and CDR2 SQIVND come from the germline V gene (reference sequence). CDR3 region: CASSSGLYSTDTQYF. The DNA of the CDR3 is TGTGCCAGCAGTAGCGGACTGTATAGCACAGATACGCAGTATTTT.

The chain is built from TRBV7-2 and TRBJ2-7; TRBD2 matches 11 bases. The CDR3 extends over 15 amino acids. Germline CDR1 is SGHTA and CDR2 is FQGNSA. The trim removed 1 base at V and 4 bases at J, leaving 3 bases unmatched. The CDR3 reads CASSLVGTSGYEQYF. DNA for the CDR3: TGTGCCAGCAGCTTAGTCGGGACTAGCGGATACGAGCAGTACTTC. Complete variable domain (other parts from reference TRBV7-2 and TRBJ2-7): GAGVSQSPSNKVTEKGKDVELRCDPISGHTALYWYRQSLGQGLEFLIYFQGNSAPDKSGLPSDRFSAERTGGSVSTLTIQRTQQEDSAVYLCASSLVGTSGYEQYFGPGTRLTVT.

The V and J genes are TRBV28 and TRBJ2-7; 9 bases align to TRBD2. The CDR3 covers 14 residues. Trimming removed 6 bases from V and 3 bases from J; junction bases left unmatched: 6. Per germline, CDR1 MDHEN and CDR2 SYDVKM. CDR3 coding DNA: TGTGCCAGCAGCTGGACTAGCGTCCGCTACGAGCAGTACTTC. It encodes CASSWTSVRYEQYF. The complete variable domain, with remaining parts taken from reference TRBV28 and TRBJ2-7, reads DVKVTQSSRYLVKRTGEKVFLECVQDMDHENMFWYRQDPGLGLRLIYFSYDVKMKEKGDIPEGYSVSREKKERFSLILESASTNQTSMYLCASSWTSVRYEQYFGPGTRLTVT.

The gene calls are TRBV23-1 and TRBJ1-1, with 9 bases aligning to TRBD1. TRBV23-1 is assigned to the ORF class and has an uncertain function. V trimming: 0 bases; J trimming: 5 bases; junction bases outside the gene matches: 10. The CDR3 loop spans 17 amino acids. The CDR3 here is CASSQSGRGQGKTEAFF. In DNA form, the CDR3 reads TGCGCCAGCAGTCAATCGGGCAGAGGACAGGGGAAAACTGAAGCTTTCTTT.

CDR3 DNA sequence: TGTGCCAGCAGCTTTAGAGAGACCCAGTACTTC. It yields the protein CASSFRETQYF. The chain combines TRBV5-5 with TRBJ2-5; no definite D call. V was cut by 2 bases and J by 4 bases, with 3 bases left in between. This CDR3 comprises 11 residues. CDR1 and CDR2 from the germline V gene are SGHKS and YYEKEE (reference sequence). Based on the CDR3 plus reference TRBV5-5 and TRBJ2-5, the full variable domain is DAGVTQSPTHLIKTRGQQVTLRCSPISGHKSVSWYQQVLGQGPQFIFQYYEKEERGRGNFPDRFSARQFPNYSSELNVNALLLGDSALYLCASSFRETQYFGPGTRLLVL.

The chain combines TRBV27 with TRBJ2-7; the match to TRBD1 covers 9 bases. V was clipped by 5 bases and J by 7 bases; unmatched bases: 9. Germline lookup yields CDR1 MNHEY and CDR2 SMNVEV (reference sequence). The length of the CDR3 is 14 residues. Here the CDR3 DNA reads TGTGCCAGCAGTGCCGGGACAGGGACATGGGAGCAGTACTTC. Translation gives CASSAGTGTWEQYF.

Only one count was recorded for this clone. The rearrangement joins TRBV19 to TRBJ1-1; the match to TRBD1 covers 7 bases. The CDR3 contains 15 residues. V lost 9 bases and J lost 1; bases outside the gene matches: 11. Germline CDR1 reads LNHDA; CDR2 reads SQIVND (reference sequence). For the CDR3, the DNA is TGTGCCAGCTCCCGAACAGGGGTTAGGAACACTGAAGCTTTCTTT. Its protein product is CASSRTGVRNTEAFF. The variable domain in full, completed from reference TRBV19 and TRBJ1-1, reads DGGITQSPKYLFRKEGQNVTLSCEQNLNHDAMYWYRQDPGQGLRLIYYSQIVNDFQKGDIAEGYSVSREKKESFPLTVTSAQKNPTAFYLCASSRTGVRNTEAFFGQGTRLTVV.

V is TRBV7-9 and J is TRBJ2-5; possible D gene TRBD1, 5 bases. Trimming cost V 4 bases and J 5 bases, with 14 bases left between them. CDR3 length equals 14 residues. CDR1 is SEHNR and CDR2 is FQNEAQ in the germline V gene (reference sequence). Here the CDR3 reads CASSSPDSLETQYF. CDR3 nucleotide sequence: TGTGCCAGCAGCTCGCCCGACAGTTTGGAGACCCAGTACTTC.

The V gene is TRBV4-3, the J gene TRBJ1-2, with 10 bases identical to TRBD1. The CDR3 loop spans 20 amino acids. Germline V gene sequence: CDR1 LGHNA, CDR2 YSLEER. With V trimmed by 2 bases and J by 1 base, 16 bases remained unmatched. CDR3 residues: CASSQMGTGVLGGDNYGYTF. CDR3 DNA sequence: TGCGCCAGCAGCCAAATGGGGACAGGGGTTCTGGGGGGGGATAACTATGGCTACACCTTC.

This clone has just one count. The chain has TRBV9 and TRBJ2-2, with 7 positions matching TRBD2. The V and J ends lost 4 bases and 6 bases, in that order; junction bases with no gene match: 6. Germline CDR1 reads SGDLS; CDR2 reads YYNGEE. The CDR3 has 14 amino acids. The CDR3 DNA follows: TGTGCCAGCAGCACCACGACTAGCTCCGGGGAGCTGTTTTTT. It codes for CASSTTTSSGELFF.

This chain uses TRBV6-6 with TRBJ2-3, with no clear D. CDR3 size: 12 residues. V gave up 6 bases and J gave up 5 bases, with 9 bases separating them. Germline CDR1 is MNHNY and CDR2 is SVGAGI (reference sequence). In DNA, the CDR3 is TGTGCCAGCAGGACGAGGAGAGATACGCAGTATTTT. It translates to CASRTRRDTQYF.

The chain recombines TRBV19 with TRBJ1-5; perhaps TRBD1 as D (5 bases). CDR1 is LNHDA and CDR2 is SQIVND in the germline V gene (reference sequence). Between the trimmed V and J ends, which lost 4 bases and 6 bases, there was a span of 7 bases. This CDR3 region has 12 residues. In nucleotides, the CDR3 is TGTGCCAGTAGTACAGGGCTTCAGCCCCAGCATTTT. Protein product: CASSTGLQPQHF. Filled out from reference TRBV19 and TRBJ1-5, the complete variable domain reads DGGITQSPKYLFRKEGQNVTLSCEQNLNHDAMYWYRQDPGQGLRLIYYSQIVNDFQKGDIAEGYSVSREKKESFPLTVTSAQKNPTAFYLCASSTGLQPQHFGDGTRLSIL.

This clone was seen a handful of times. The chain combines TRBV27 with TRBJ1-5; D is undetermined. The CDR3 is made up of 15 amino acids. The germline V gene has CDR1 MNHEY and CDR2 SMNVEV (reference sequence). Trimming stripped 1 base from V and 7 bases from J, with 14 bases between. The CDR3 DNA follows: TGTGCCAGCAGTTTATACGCCCGGGGTAGGCAGCCCCAGCATTTT. Translation gives CASSLYARGRQPQHF.

The genes are TRBV4-3 and TRBJ1-2, with 7 positions matching TRBD1. The CDR3 contains 15 residues. The germline gives CDR1 LGHNA, CDR2 YSLEER. With V trimmed by 1 base and J by 3 bases, 5 bases remained unmatched. The DNA for the CDR3 is TGCGCCAGCAGCCAAGGGGCAGGGGGTGACTATGGCTACACCTTC. It is translated as CASSQGAGGDYGYTF.

This chain uses TRBV7-9 with TRBJ1-2; possibly TRBD1 for D (5 bases). The CDR3 loop spans 15 amino acids. V was cut by 5 bases and J by 1 base, with 14 bases left in between. In germline, CDR1 is SEHNR, CDR2 FQNEAQ (reference sequence). This chain's CDR3 is CASSLTGLHNYGYTF. The CDR3 DNA follows: TGTGCCAGCAGCCTTACGGGACTCCATAACTATGGCTACACCTTC. The full variable domain, its missing parts supplied by reference TRBV7-9 and TRBJ1-2, is DTGVSQNPRHKITKRGQNVTFRCDPISEHNRLYWYRQTLGQGPEFLTYFQNEAQLEKSRLLSDRFSAERPKGSFSTLEIQRTEQGDSAMYLCASSLTGLHNYGYTFGSGTRLTVV.

To note about this clone: Different DNA sequences within this sample yield the same CDR3. The J gene is TRBJ1-1, the V gene TRBV7-9, with D perhaps TRBD1 (5 bases). V dropped 6 bases and J dropped 0 bases, with 14 bases sitting between them. The CDR3 consists of 15 residues. Germline V gives CDR1 SEHNR, CDR2 FQNEAQ (reference sequence). The CDR3 DNA sequence: TGTGCCAGCAGTTACCTTGGACAAGTGAACACTGAAGCTTTCTTT. Its protein product is CASSYLGQVNTEAFF.

The genes are TRBV19 and TRBJ2-7; possibly TRBD1 for D (6 bases). V shed 2 bases and J shed 0 bases, with 11 bases lying between them. The CDR3 is 15 residues long. Per the germline V gene, CDR1 is LNHDA and CDR2 is SQIVND (reference sequence). The CDR3 DNA reads as TGTGCCAGTAGTATAAACAGGGTGAGCTCCTACGAGCAGTACTTC. Translation gives CASSINRVSSYEQYF.

V is TRBV7-8 and J is TRBJ2-5, with D perhaps matching TRBD2 (6 bases). V was clipped by 4 bases and J by 2 bases, with 11 bases between them. CDR1 is SGHVS and CDR2 is FQNEAQ in the germline V gene. The CDR3 is 14 residues long. In nucleotides, the CDR3 is TGTGCCAGCAGCTCATCTAGCGTTCAAGAGACCCAGTACTTC. Amino acid sequence: CASSSSSVQETQYF.

V gene TRBV28 combines with J gene TRBJ1-6, with a possible D match to TRBD1 (6 bases). Germline V gives CDR1 MDHEN, CDR2 SYDVKM. With 5 bases removed from V and 16 bases from J, the gap between germline ends came to 21 bases. The CDR3 consists of 14 residues. CDR3 bases: TGTGCCAGCAGTGTATCCGGGACACAACTACCGCTCCACTTT. Its translation: CASSVSGTQLPLHF.

The V gene is TRBV27, the J gene TRBJ1-1, with D maybe TRBD1 (6 bases). The CDR3 sequence is 14 residues long. CDR1 is MNHEY and CDR2 is SMNVEV in the germline V gene (reference sequence). The V and J ends lost 1 base and 5 bases respectively, with 11 bases between them. CDR3 DNA: TGTGCCAGCAGTTTATGGAAGGGGGGGACTGAAGCTTTCTTT. Protein: CASSLWKGGTEAFF.

This chain links TRBV4-2 with TRBJ2-5; TRBD2 agrees at 11 bases. The V gene end was trimmed by 4 bases and the J gene end by 2 bases; junction bases not matched to a gene: 9. The CDR3 runs to 17 residues. CDR1 and CDR2 (germline): LGHNA, YNFKEQ. The CDR3 sequence is CASSPEVLAGGQETQYF. CDR3 nucleotide sequence: TGTGCCAGCAGCCCGGAGGTGTTAGCGGGGGGGCAAGAGACCCAGTACTTC.

V gene TRBV9 combines with J gene TRBJ2-5; 14 bases align to TRBD2. Per the germline V gene, CDR1 is SGDLS and CDR2 is YYNGEE. The CDR3 contains 16 residues. The ends lost 4 bases at V and 5 bases at J; junction bases unmatched: 7. The CDR3 bases are TGTGCCAGCAGCACGGGACTAGCGGGGGAGGGGGAGACCCAGTACTTC. Translating it yields CASSTGLAGEGETQYF.

This clone was found a few times. The V and J genes are TRBV4-3 and TRBJ2-1; TRBD1 aligns across 8 bases. Looked up from germline, CDR1 is LGHNA and CDR2 is YSLEER. J gave up 7 bases and V 0 bases, and 2 bases lay outside the gene matches. The CDR3 extends over 14 amino acids. The CDR3 sequence is CASSQEDRENEQFF. CDR3 in DNA: TGCGCCAGCAGCCAAGAGGACAGGGAAAATGAGCAGTTCTTC.